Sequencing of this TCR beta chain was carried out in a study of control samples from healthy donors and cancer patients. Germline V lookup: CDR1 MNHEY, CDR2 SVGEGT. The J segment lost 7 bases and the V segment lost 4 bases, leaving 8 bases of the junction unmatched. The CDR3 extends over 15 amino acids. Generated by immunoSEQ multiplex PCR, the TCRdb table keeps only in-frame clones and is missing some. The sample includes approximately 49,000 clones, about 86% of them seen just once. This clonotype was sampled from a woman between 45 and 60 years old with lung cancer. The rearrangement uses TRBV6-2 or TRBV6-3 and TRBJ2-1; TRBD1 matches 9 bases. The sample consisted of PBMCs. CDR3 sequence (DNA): TGTGCCAGCAGTTCCCCAGGGGACAGGGCTAATGAGCAGTTCTTC. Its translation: CASSSPGDRANEQFF.